This TCR beta chain was identified during a study of cytomegalovirus exposure and HLA in healthy donors (dated by TCRdb to about 2017). A note on the overall study: An earlier analysis of about 530 of the donors reported 250 to 300 Gb of sequence data and 95 million to 120 million unique TCR beta sequences obtained from roughly 170 million T cells. Roughly 300 gigabases of sequencing data and 80 million or so unique TCR sequences were included in an early release covering under 650 HLA-typed donors. Among the roughly 400 genotyped donors, around 79% belonged to the genetic ancestry cluster associated with self-reported Caucasian donors. The aim of the study was to test whether cataloging public T cell receptors could identify signatures of past pathogen exposure. The T cell repertoires of under 750 subjects were profiled by immunosequencing and related to cytomegalovirus serostatus. In addition to the first cohort of 650 to 800 subjects, a separate validation cohort of approximately 130 different subjects was used. To predict cytomegalovirus infection status, the study brought together high-throughput TCR immunosequencing, statistical association of individual TCRs with disease status, and machine learning. In a later analysis, previously published TCR beta repertoires from several hundred donors were re-analyzed and high-resolution HLA genotyping was added so that TCR occurrence patterns could be studied. Rather than drawing on any new phenotypic data, the later analysis identified candidate immune exposures from TCR beta sequences and the way those sequences occurred across donors. An earlier analysis of more than 450 of the donors used high-throughput TCR beta sequencing to judge whether each TCR beta V gene segment behaved as functional or pseudogenic. Donor age, sex, ethnicity and CMV serostatus were compiled together with the repertoire data. A later genetic analysis took genome-wide SNP genotypes for about three fifths of the 666 donors and used that subset as a discovery cohort. Every repertoire in the discovery cohort had been generated on one and the same sequencing platform. Class I and class II HLA loci were covered by the typing at four-digit resolution. The number of typed donors differed by locus: about 629-630 for A, B, C, DRB1 and DQB1; roughly 510 for DQA1; some 610 for DPA1; and around 490 for DPB1. Because of strong linkage in the cohort, five DR-DQ haplotypes were treated as single units for association and clustering. On average, roughly 250,000 unique TCR beta nucleotide sequences were sequenced per donor among fewer than 500 genotyped donors of the cohort, with 15% to 20% of those sequences being non-productive. What the research found in general, with its limitations: Correlated functional status among segregating V segments might reflect linkage disequilibrium, but an unknown experimental factor could not be ruled out. When HLA alleles, especially DR and DQ, strongly co-occurred, attributing TCR associations to individual alleles was difficult. For the cohort, immune exposure information was limited to CMV serostatus. In a later analysis, some 18,000 TCR beta sequences were associated with specific HLA alleles at a false discovery rate of 0.05. A few of the identified cytomegalovirus-associated TCR beta chains were confirmed in vitro to be specific for cytomegalovirus antigens. This cohort had only TCR beta chains sequenced, and the lack of alpha or paired-chain data limited which features could be detected. The earlier analysis of a few hundred of the donors excluded some 16 rarely observed V segments, including chromosome 9 orphons, because counts were too low. In an earlier analysis of more than 450 of the donors, most TCR beta V segments were observed in productive rearrangements about 87% or about 30% of the time, broadly matching IMGT annotations. In a later analysis, HLA-associated TCR beta chains showed more clonal expansion and lower generation probabilities than non-associated chains that were equally common. In both the original and validation cohorts, the classifier was reported to diagnose cytomegalovirus status with high specificity and sensitivity. According to the authors, the approach could potentially be generalized to other disease states and immunological phenotypes. A further reported finding was that TCR beta sequences accurately predicted the HLA-A and HLA-B alleles for most subjects in the first cohort. While some public TCRs were present in many individuals, most TCR sequences turned up only very rarely across donors. A later analysis reported that several top co-occurrence clusters appeared linked to parvovirus B19, influenza, CMV and Epstein-Barr virus. According to a later analysis, most CMV-associated TCR beta chains appeared to be HLA-restricted, and the HLA associations seemed to be driven largely by CMV exposure. According to a later analysis, TCR association rates differed among HLA loci, with DRB1 alleles showing the most associated TCRs and HLA-C alleles showing the fewest. Because HLA typing was missing for some donors at each locus, association tests included only the typed subset. Because the 87-base-pair reads could not distinguish some IMGT-functional V segments, including TRBV6-2 and TRBV6-3, those segments were excluded. A cluster of highly shared sequence variants was judged likely to represent a technical artifact of the sequencing pipeline. Roughly uniform sequencing depth across donors was assumed in presence/absence analyses, although this assumption may not hold. An association between a missense DCLRE1C variant and V-gene and J-gene trimming of TCR beta chains was found in a later genetic analysis and replicated in an independent cohort. A total of 150 or so TCR beta chains were listed by the study as associated with cytomegalovirus. In a later genetic analysis, fewer N-insertions in productive TCRs were reported among donors in an Asian-associated ancestry cluster than the roughly 710-donor mean.

From the cysteine through the phenylalanine, the CDR3 covers 14 amino acids. The DNA shown is the 42-base CDR3, in frame from base 1. CDR1 is given as SGHTA and CDR2 as FQGNSA, both from the germline V gene. V and J are truncated by 5 bases and 4 bases respectively, leaving an intervening sequence of 14 bases. This clone has only one observation. The antigen this receptor binds is unknown. No base quality values were provided; no much bigger clone lies one nucleotide off. The method was the immunoSEQ multiplex PCR assay. A mixture of 60 forward primers for TCR Vbeta segments and 13 reverse primers for TCR Jbeta segments was used in the multiplex PCR. The CDR3 region of rearranged TCR beta genes was amplified from genomic DNA by a multiplex PCR assay. The amplified TCR beta libraries were sequenced on the Illumina HiSeq System as 87-base-pair reads. On the authors' methods: Across the 670 or so repertoires, a later analysis counted 80 million or so unique TCR beta chains, around 11 million of which were shared by at least two donors. Raw reads were error-corrected and collapsed into unique sequences with a nearest-neighbor algorithm that merged closely related sequences to remove PCR and sequencing errors. CDR3 sequences were aligned to IMGT reference sequences to assign V, D and J gene segments. For a sequence to be retained, a match of at least six nucleotides to both a V gene segment and a J gene segment was required. Rearrangements were classified as productive when the CDR3 lacked stop codons and remained in frame with V and J, and all other rearrangements were classified as non-productive. Following IMGT convention, CDR3 was defined as the stretch from the second conserved V-encoded cysteine up to the conserved J-encoded phenylalanine. In an earlier analysis of more than 550 of the donors, sequences lacking an unambiguous match to a single V gene segment were excluded. An earlier analysis of roughly 590 of the donors called V segments functional above 56.7% productive rearrangements and segregating when the between-donor standard deviation exceeded 5%. To diagnose cytomegalovirus status from the catalog of TCR beta chain sequences, a statistical classification framework was built. In a later analysis, TCR nucleotide sequences were compared against IMGT/GENE-DB human TR gene sequences so that V and J genes could be assigned. In a later analysis, CDR3 sequences and most-parsimonious VDJ recombination scenarios were assigned using the TCRdist pipeline. In a later analysis, each TCR beta chain was defined by its CDR3 amino acid sequence together with its V-gene family, and reads lacking a unique V-gene family were excluded. In a later analysis, 500 to 650 highly shared, low-generation-probability nucleotide sequences were removed to address suspected cross-contamination and a sequencing artifact. For each public chain, a later analysis derived a clonal expansion index from normalized ranks of inferred template counts within each repertoire. In a later analysis, generation probabilities were computed with a VDJ recombination model fitted to out-of-frame rearrangements, and the resulting probabilities were checked against IGoR. Hypergeometric tests were used in a later analysis to score TCR-TCR, TCR-HLA and TCR-CMV co-occurrence, with a repertoire-size bias correction applied to the TCR pairs. In a later analysis, false discovery rates were estimated by permuting HLA or CMV assignments 20 times. In a later analysis, co-occurring TCRs were grouped using DBSCAN, with TCRdist sequence similarity added in when clustering inside HLA-allele-positive subsets. Repertoires with fewer than 30,000 or more than 120,000 public chains, plus five repertoires with anomalous nucleotide sharing, were excluded from co-occurrence clustering. Held by TCRdb, this immuneACCESS table contains in-frame sequences only and omits some clones. Under half of the omission traces to an unresolved V gene where checked; the cause of the rest is unknown. V, J and clone size are those of that table, while D and trimming were read from the DNA. In this sample the table shows 190,000 or so clones, roughly 78% of which occur a single time. Clones ranked in the top ten supply under 0.85% of the sample.

The cohort was made up of roughly 670 healthy bone marrow donors. At the time of sampling, every cohort member was nominally healthy, though immune exposures that went unrecorded were likely present. The donor was CMV seronegative and was included in the group of under 450 seronegative cohort members. A peripheral blood sample was collected from each donor, and TCR beta sequencing was performed on peripheral blood mononuclear cells. Genomic DNA extraction from the blood cell samples was performed with the Qiagen DNeasy Blood Extraction Kit. The chain was built from TRBV7-2 and TRBJ1-2; tentative D gene TRBD1, with 6 bases matching. The source is a boy aged 5-17 years in good health and CMV-seronegative. The source material was PBMCs. This receptor carries the CDR3 CASSPNRVVYGYTF. The DNA sequence reads TGTGCCAGCAGCCCTAACAGGGTGGTCTATGGCTACACCTTC. Where the CDR3 stops, the reference TRBV7-2 and TRBJ1-2 genes take over; the full variable domain is GAGVSQSPSNKVTEKGKDVELRCDPISGHTALYWYRQSLGQGLEFLIYFQGNSAPDKSGLPSDRFSAERTGGSVSTLTIQRTQQEDSAVYLCASSPNRVVYGYTFGSGTRLTVV.